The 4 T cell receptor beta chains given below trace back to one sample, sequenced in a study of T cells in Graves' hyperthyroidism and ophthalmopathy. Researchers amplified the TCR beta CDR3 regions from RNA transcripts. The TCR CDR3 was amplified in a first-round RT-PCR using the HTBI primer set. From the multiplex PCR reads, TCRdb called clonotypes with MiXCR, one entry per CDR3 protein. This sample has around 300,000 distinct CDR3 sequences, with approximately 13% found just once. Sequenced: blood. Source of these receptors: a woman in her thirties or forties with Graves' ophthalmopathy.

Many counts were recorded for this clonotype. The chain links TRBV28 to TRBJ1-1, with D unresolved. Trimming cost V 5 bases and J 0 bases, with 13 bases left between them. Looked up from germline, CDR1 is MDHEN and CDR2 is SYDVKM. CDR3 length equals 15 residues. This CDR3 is CASSPPRLVNTEAFF. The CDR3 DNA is TGTGCCAGCAGTCCTCCGCGCCTGGTGAACACTGAAGCTTTCTTT.

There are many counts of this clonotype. In DNA form, the CDR3 reads TGCAGCGTGCCCAGGACAGGCCACTCCTACGAGCAGTACTTC. This translates into CSVPRTGHSYEQYF. The chain carries TRBV29-1 and TRBJ2-7, with TRBD1 identical over 7 bases. Germline V gives CDR1 SQVTM, CDR2 ANQGSEA. J lost 0 bases, V lost 6 bases, and 8 bases had no gene match. The CDR3 length is 14 residues.

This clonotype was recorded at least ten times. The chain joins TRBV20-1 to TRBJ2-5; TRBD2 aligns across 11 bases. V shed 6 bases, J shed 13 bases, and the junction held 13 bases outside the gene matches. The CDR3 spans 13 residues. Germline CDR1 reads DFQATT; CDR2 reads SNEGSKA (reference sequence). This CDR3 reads CSATQYSGRATYF. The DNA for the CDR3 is TGCAGTGCCACGCAATATAGCGGGAGGGCCACGTACTTC.

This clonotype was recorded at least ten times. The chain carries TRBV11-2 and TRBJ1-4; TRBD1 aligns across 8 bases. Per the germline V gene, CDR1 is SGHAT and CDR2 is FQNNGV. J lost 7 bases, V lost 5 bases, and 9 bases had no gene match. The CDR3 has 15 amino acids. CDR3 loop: CASSTDRVGGEKLFF. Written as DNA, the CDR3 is TGTGCCAGCAGCACGGACAGGGTAGGCGGTGAAAAACTGTTTTTT.